This TCR beta chain originates from a study of blood T cell repertoires in COVID-19. In the study overall: The United States, Italy and Spain provided the acute and convalescent COVID-19 samples. In each case, the material was cDNA or gDNA derived from T cells, B-cell-depleted T cells, or PBMCs.

Trimming took 6 bases from V and 2 from J, leaving 8 bases between them. The CDR3 is 12 residues long. Authors' processing steps: Nucleated cell counts were estimated from reference gene primer amplification. Libraries were prepared by immunoSEQ multiplex PCR; TCRdb keeps only in-frame clonotypes and omits some of them. D and trimming come from the DNA, and the V and J calls and clone size come from that table. The profile shows about 670,000 clones, over 80% of them singletons. The source material was peripheral blood. V is TRBV12-3 or TRBV12-4 and J is TRBJ2-7; maybe TRBD1 (5 bases). This clonotype was sampled from a woman under 30 with acute or convalescent COVID-19. Here the CDR3 reads CASSRQPYEQYF. CDR3 nucleotide sequence: TGTGCCAGCAGCCGACAGCCCTACGAGCAGTACTTC.